Below, 11 T cell receptor beta chains from the same sample are listed, as sequenced in a study of OX40 agonist ivuxolimab in advanced cancers. The protocol was immunoSEQ multiplex PCR, while the TCRdb copy is restricted to in-frame clones and leaves out a portion. The sample gives about 99,000 clones, 90% to 96% of which show up once; about 2.1% is in the top ten. The specimen comprised CD4+ or CD8+ T cells sorted from blood, sampled in a trial of the OX40 agonist ivuxolimab. The receptors stem from an adult with an advanced solid tumor such as melanoma, head and neck, liver or kidney cancer.

This chain joins TRBV6-6 and TRBJ2-2; D not certain. V lost 5 bases and J 5 bases, leaving 6 bases between the germline ends. Germline values: CDR1 MNHNY, CDR2 SVGAGI (reference sequence). The CDR3 totals 12 residues. CDR3 bases: TGTGCCAGCAGTCCCTCTACCGGGGAGCTGTTTTTT. Translating it yields CASSPSTGELFF.

The rearrangement joins TRBV10-3 to TRBJ1-5; 8 nucleotides line up with TRBD1. J lost 6 bases, V lost 6 bases, and 10 bases had no gene match. The CDR3 consists of 15 residues. Germline V gives CDR1 ENHRY, CDR2 SYGVKD. CDR3 bases: TGTGCCATCAGCCAGGACAGGGAGGTCGGTCAGCCCCAGCATTTT. This translates into CAISQDREVGQPQHF.

This chain uses TRBV9 with TRBJ2-2, with D possibly being TRBD2 (7 bases). Trimming took 0 bases from V and 5 from J, leaving 11 bases between them. CDR3 length: 15 residues. Germline CDR1 is SGDLS and CDR2 is YYNGEE. As DNA, the CDR3 is TGTGCCAGCAGCGTAGCGGGGGGCCCAACCGGGGAGCTGTTTTTT. Translating gives CASSVAGGPTGELFF.

The chain couples TRBV7-7 to TRBJ2-5, with D maybe TRBD1 (5 bases). This CDR3 has 15 residues. Germline V gene data show CDR1 as SSHAT and CDR2 as FNYEAQ (reference sequence). Deletions cut 8 bases from V and 2 bases from J, with 18 bases between. The CDR3, as DNA: TGTGCCAGCGCCCGATTGACAGACATACAAGAGACCCAGTACTTC. Translating it yields CASARLTDIQETQYF.

V usage is TRBV7-3 and J usage is TRBJ2-3; the match to TRBD2 covers 9 bases. The CDR3 loop spans 15 amino acids. V shed 6 bases, J shed 5 bases, and the junction held 9 bases outside the gene matches. Germline assignment: CDR1 SGHTA and CDR2 FQGTGA. The chain's CDR3 is CASSSTSGGGDTQYF. The CDR3 DNA reads TGTGCCAGCAGTTCGACTAGCGGTGGGGGAGATACGCAGTATTTT.

V is TRBV7-9 and J is TRBJ2-3; D remains unclear. Trimming removed 2 bases at V and 4 bases at J, with 4 bases between. Per germline, CDR1 SEHNR and CDR2 FQNEAQ (reference sequence). The CDR3 has 12 residues. This CDR3 reads CASSLSSDTQYF. The CDR3 nucleotides are TGTGCCAGCAGCTTATCGTCAGATACGCAGTATTTT.

The chain has TRBV7-9 and TRBJ1-1; TRBD1 might be the D (5 bases). Germline CDR1 reads SEHNR; CDR2 reads FQNEAQ (reference sequence). Trimming took 5 bases from V and 4 from J, leaving 17 bases between them. CDR3 length: 15 residues. This CDR3 is CASSPMGGMVTEAFF. CDR3 nucleotide sequence: TGTGCCAGCAGCCCCATGGGGGGGATGGTCACTGAAGCTTTCTTT.

The chain recombines TRBV4-2 with TRBJ2-7; D may be TRBD1 (5 bases). Deletions cut 1 base from V and 2 bases from J, with 12 bases between. Germline V lookup: CDR1 LGHNA, CDR2 YNFKEQ. This CDR3 has 15 residues. DNA for the CDR3: TGTGCCAGCAGCCAAGCCTACAGGAAAACCTACGAGCAGTACTTC. It is translated as CASSQAYRKTYEQYF.

The chain employs TRBV5-1 and TRBJ2-7; 8 positions agree with TRBD1. After removal of 4 bases from V and 1 base from J, the junction contained 4 bases not matched to a gene. The CDR3 is 14 amino acids. Germline-derived CDR1 and CDR2 are SGHRS and YFSETQ. The CDR3 loop reads CASSARDRSYEQYF. The CDR3 DNA sequence: TGCGCCAGCAGCGCCCGGGACAGGTCCTACGAGCAGTACTTC.

The CDR3 loop reads CASSQSSFPNEKLFF. CDR3 nucleotides: TGTGCCAGCAGCCAGAGCAGCTTTCCTAATGAAAAACTGTTTTTT. The chain carries TRBV16 and TRBJ1-4; D is unclear. Trimming pared 3 bases from V and 3 bases from J, leaving 11 bases between. Germline CDR1 KGHSY, CDR2 FQNENV. The CDR3 has 15 residues.

The rearrangement uses TRBV7-9 and TRBJ2-7, with 12 bases that match TRBD1. V dropped 5 bases and J dropped 10; count of bases not matched to a gene: 15. The CDR3 has 16 amino acids. Germline CDR1 is SEHNR and CDR2 is FQNEAQ (reference sequence). CDR3 residues: CASSPPGGQGAKGQYF. The CDR3 region has the DNA TGTGCCAGCAGCCCCCCAGGGGGACAGGGGGCGAAGGGACAGTACTTC.